Described below is a single TCR beta chain sequence and its context. What it binds is not known. The data stem from a study of shared clonotypes between healthy human individuals. Recent vaccinations or acute infections were absent in the healthy HIV-negative adult donors. Study results and limitations: Represented diversity, genetic and exposure-history alike, was limited by few donors.

The V end was cut by 1 base, the J end by 5 bases, with 11 bases between. CDR1 and CDR2 from the germline V gene are SNHLY and FYNNEI. The CDR3 is 14 amino acids. The assay used deep level. Original processing methods: ImmunoSEQ yielded junction-only sequences lacking quality scores, so filtering differed. Assay used: immunoSEQ multiplex PCR; TCRdb lists only in-frame clones, some missing. V, J and clone size are those of that table, while D and trimming were read from the DNA. The table has under 650,000 clones, less than 96% seen once. The sequenced sample consisted of naive CD4+ T cells sorted from blood. Subset denoted: CD45RA+ positively selected. The receptor's source is a woman in her 30s in good health. This chain joins TRBV2 and TRBJ2-5; D remains unclear. The CDR3 protein is CASSEGTVGETQYF. The DNA for the CDR3 is TGTGCCAGCAGTGAAGGCACTGTTGGGGAGACCCAGTACTTC. Full variable domain (missing parts from reference TRBV2 and TRBJ2-5): EPEVTQTPSHQVTQMGQEVILRCVPISNHLYFYWYRQILGQKVEFLVSFYNNEISEKSEIFDDQFSVERPDGSNFTLKIRSTKLEDSAMYFCASSEGTVGETQYFGPGTRLLVL.